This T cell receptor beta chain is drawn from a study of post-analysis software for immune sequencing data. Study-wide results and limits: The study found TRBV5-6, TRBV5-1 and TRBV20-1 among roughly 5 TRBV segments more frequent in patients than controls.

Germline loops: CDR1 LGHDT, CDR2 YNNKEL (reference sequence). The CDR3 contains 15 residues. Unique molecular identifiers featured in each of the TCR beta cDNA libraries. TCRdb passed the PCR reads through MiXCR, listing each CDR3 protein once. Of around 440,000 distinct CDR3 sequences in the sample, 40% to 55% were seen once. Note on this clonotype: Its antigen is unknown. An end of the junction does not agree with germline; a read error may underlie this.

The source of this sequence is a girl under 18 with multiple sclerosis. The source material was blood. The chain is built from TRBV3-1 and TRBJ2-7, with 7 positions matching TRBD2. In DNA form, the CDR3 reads TGTGCCTGCAGCCAAGGACTAGGGGCTTCCTACGAGCAGTACTTC. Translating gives CACSQGLGASYEQYF.